The 14 T cell receptor beta chains in this list originate from one sample, sequenced in a study of blood T cells in healthy people across ages. A second PCR of 7 to 11 cycles used a sample-barcoded 5' primer and a J-beta primer mix. From the 5' RACE reads, TCRdb called clonotypes with MiXCR, one entry per CDR3 protein. The profile covers about 810,000 distinct CDR3 sequences, with 35% to 40% appearing a single time and 10% to 15% taken by the ten largest. Sequencing used blood. The receptors were gathered from a man aged 18 to 30 in good health.

This clonotype was detected only a few times. J is TRBJ2-1 and V is TRBV6-5; 8 positions match TRBD2. This CDR3 region has 16 residues. CDR1 MNHEY and CDR2 SVGAGI come from the germline V gene. The V gene end was trimmed by 4 bases and the J gene end by 5 bases; junction bases not matched to a gene: 10. This chain's CDR3 is CASSSTLAGLNNEQFF. As DNA, the CDR3 is TGTGCCAGCAGTTCCACTCTAGCGGGCCTTAACAATGAGCAGTTCTTC.

This clonotype was seen at least ten times. V and J are TRBV6-6 and TRBJ2-1; D is ambiguous. CDR1 and CDR2 (germline): MNHNY, SVGAGI (reference sequence). The CDR3 extends over 13 amino acids. Trimming removed 0 bases at V and 7 bases at J, with 7 bases between. Written as DNA, the CDR3 is TGTGCCAGCAGTTACTCGAGTCAAAATGAGCAGTTCTTC. Protein: CASSYSSQNEQFF.

Worth noting for this clonotype: A clone one base away is much larger, so this may be a read error. The rearrangement joins TRBV7-2 to TRBJ2-1; 7 bases map to TRBD2. This CDR3 is built from 16 residues. Germline V lookup: CDR1 SGHTA, CDR2 FQGNSA. With V trimmed by 1 base and J by 6 bases, 9 bases remained unmatched. The CDR3 region has the DNA TGTGCCAGCAGCTTAGTGCCCCGAGCGGGACCCAATGAGCAGTTCTTC. The encoded protein is CASSLVPRAGPNEQFF.

This clonotype was detected only a few times. V usage is TRBV12-3 or TRBV12-4 and J usage is TRBJ2-3; D is perhaps TRBD1 (6 bases). Between the trimmed V and J ends, which lost 5 bases and 3 bases, there was a span of 18 bases. CDR3 length equals 16 residues. The CDR3 bases are TGTGCCAGCAGTCCAGGGGCGAGACTAACAACAGATACGCAGTATTTT. Translation gives CASSPGARLTTDTQYF.

This clonotype was detected ten times or more. The chain uses TRBV20-1 and TRBJ2-7; no reliable D call. The CDR3 contains 13 residues. Germline V gene lookup returns CDR1 DFQATT and CDR2 SNEGSKA (reference sequence). Trimming stripped 0 bases from V and 10 bases from J, with 16 bases between. CDR3 sequence reads: CSARDRVGGTQYF. The CDR3 DNA reads as TGCAGTGCTAGAGATCGGGTAGGCGGTACCCAGTACTTC.

The chain couples TRBV20-1 to TRBJ1-4; TRBD1 agrees at 7 bases. Germline V gives CDR1 DFQATT, CDR2 SNEGSKA (reference sequence). The CDR3 spans 13 residues. With V trimmed by 3 bases and J by 8 bases, 6 bases remained unmatched. The CDR3 DNA reads as TGCAGTGCTAGGAACGGCAGGGGGGAAAAACTGTTTTTT. Residues: CSARNGRGEKLFF.

The J gene is TRBJ2-3, the V gene TRBV7-2; D is perhaps TRBD2 (7 bases). This CDR3 region has 15 residues. Germline V gene data show CDR1 as SGHTA and CDR2 as FQGNSA. Between the trimmed V and J ends, which lost 3 bases and 1 base, there was a span of 11 bases. This CDR3 is CASSFGGPGTDTQYF. In nucleotides, the CDR3 is TGTGCCAGCAGCTTCGGGGGGCCGGGCACAGATACGCAGTATTTT.

This chain connects TRBV7-2 to TRBJ2-5; the match to TRBD1 covers 7 bases. The better agreement between TRBJ2-7 and the DNA end casts doubt on the J call. Germline V gives CDR1 SGHTA, CDR2 FQGNSA. There are 14 residues in the CDR3. The CDR3 coding sequence is TGTGCCAGCAGCGCGACAGGGTTCTTAGGCGAGCAGTACTTC. Translating gives CASSATGFLGEQYF.

The rearrangement joins TRBV6-5 to TRBJ1-6; a weak D match, TRBD1 (6 bases). CDR3 length equals 14 residues. CDR1 is MNHEY and CDR2 is SVGAGI in the germline V gene. The V gene lost 2 bases and the J gene lost 15 bases, with 17 bases spanning the gap. CDR3 region: CASSYAQGPRVLHF. The CDR3 nucleotides are TGTGCCAGCAGTTACGCACAGGGTCCCCGAGTCCTCCACTTT.

This chain links TRBV2 with TRBJ2-1, with 9 bases matching TRBD2. Per germline, CDR1 SNHLY and CDR2 FYNNEI. The CDR3 length is 14 residues. Unmatched junction bases numbered 6, after V lost 3 bases and J lost 9 bases. CDR3 in DNA: TGTGCCAGCAGTGATAGCGGGGGAGGGGTTGAGCAGTTCTTC. Encoded protein: CASSDSGGGVEQFF.

CDR3: CSAKGSNQPQHF. DNA of the CDR3: TGCAGTGCTAAAGGAAGCAATCAGCCCCAGCATTTT. The chain carries TRBV20-1 and TRBJ1-5, with D unclear. V lost 4 bases and J lost 1, with 5 bases in between. Germline V gene sequence: CDR1 DFQATT, CDR2 SNEGSKA (reference sequence). The CDR3 totals 12 residues.

This rearrangement joins TRBV7-3 to TRBJ2-1, with D possibly matching TRBD1 (5 bases). This CDR3 has 13 amino acids. Per the germline V gene, CDR1 is SGHTA and CDR2 is FQGTGA. Deletions cut 0 bases from V and 9 bases from J, with 9 bases between. CDR3 residues: CASSLTGGAEQFF. The DNA for the CDR3 is TGTGCCAGCAGCTTAACGGGTGGGGCTGAGCAGTTCTTC. The full variable domain, with the rest looked up from reference TRBV7-3 and TRBJ2-1, is GAGVSQTPSNKVTEKGKYVELRCDPISGHTALYWYRQSLGQGPEFLIYFQGTGAADDSGLPNDRFFAVRPEGSVSTLKIQRTERGDSAVYLCASSLTGGAEQFFGPGTRLTVL.

The V and J genes are TRBV7-9 and TRBJ2-1; D may be TRBD2 (5 bases). Germline values: CDR1 SEHNR, CDR2 FQNEAQ (reference sequence). CDR3 length: 15 residues. V shed 5 bases and J shed 13 bases, with 24 bases lying between them. CDR3 DNA: TGTGCCAGCAGCCCCCCTGAATCCTTCGGGGAGACCCAGTTCTTC. Translation gives CASSPPESFGETQFF.

The V call is TRBV27, the J call TRBJ2-2, with 12 bases that match TRBD2. CDR3 length: 17 amino acids. The trim removed 0 bases at V and 4 bases at J, leaving 3 bases unmatched. The germline gives CDR1 MNHEY, CDR2 SMNVEV (reference sequence). The CDR3 DNA reads as TGTGCCAGCAGTTTATCAGGACTAGCGGGGCCCACCGGGGAGCTGTTTTTT. Translation gives CASSLSGLAGPTGELFF.